This T cell receptor beta chain came from a study of blood T cell repertoires in COVID-19. As for the study in general: Donors in the United States, Italy and Spain gave samples during acute or convalescent COVID-19. PBMCs, B-cell-depleted T cells, or T cells provided the cDNA or gDNA that made up the material.

The CDR3 spans 16 residues. V was pared by 3 bases and J by 4 bases, with 9 bases of the junction left unmatched. CDR1 is SGDLS, CDR2 YYNGEE, per germline. Per the original methods: Scientists estimated how many nucleated cells there were by amplifying reference gene primers. Repertoires were generated with immunoSEQ multiplex PCR, while TCRdb's copy carries only in-frame clones and drops some. V, J and clone size were drawn from that table, and D and trimming were deduced from the DNA. The sample contains 110,000 to 150,000 clones, 65% to 80% of which appear only once. The TCR sequence derives from a man aged 60 to 69 with acute or convalescent COVID-19. Sample: peripheral blood. This sequence joins TRBV9 and TRBJ2-2, with 7 positions matching TRBD1. Here the CDR3 reads CASSGRGQATTGELFF. Here the CDR3 DNA reads TGTGCCAGCAGCGGACGAGGACAGGCCACCACCGGGGAGCTGTTTTTT.